What follows are 20 T cell receptor beta chains derived from one specimen sequenced in a study of identical twins. MiXCR, run by TCRdb on the 5' RACE reads, gives a single entry per CDR3 protein. The data hold roughly 770,000 distinct CDR3 sequences, with 18% observed a single time. This sample was also put to use in a study of T cells expressing NK-cell markers.

Sequencing was performed on PBMCs. The receptors originated from a woman younger than 35 in good health.

By proportion, this clonotype is medium-sized (0.01 to 0.1%). The rearrangement joins TRBV11-1 to TRBJ2-3; D is unresolved. The germline CDR1 and CDR2 sequences are SGHAT and FQDESV (reference sequence). V gave up 2 bases and J gave up 1 base, with 10 bases separating them. The length of the CDR3 is 15 residues. The CDR3 is CASSLYWFGTDTQYF. CDR3 sequence (DNA): TGTGCCAGCAGCTTATACTGGTTCGGCACAGATACGCAGTATTTT.

Only a few counts were recorded for this clonotype. The final CDR3 position lacks the conserved phenylalanine or tryptophan, pointing to a likely read error. It is unclear where the CDR3 begins or ends on the DNA, so no DNA is shown, and the CDR3 is as TCRdb lists it. The genes are TRBV4-3 and TRBJ2-4; TRBD2, the table's D call, lacks a check against the DNA. In germline, CDR1 is LGHNA, CDR2 YSLEER. The length of the CDR3 is 14 amino acids, counting both ends. The CDR3: CASSQAKFGRQRRS.

This clonotype has just a few counts. The genes are TRBV6-2 or TRBV6-3 and TRBJ2-3; 13 nucleotides match TRBD2. Germline V CDR1 and CDR2: MNHEY, SVGEGT. The CDR3 is 22 residues long. With V trimmed by 5 bases and J by 0 bases, 20 bases remained unmatched. The DNA of the CDR3 is TGTGCCAGCAGTACACGGACTCCCGGGACTAGCGGGATAGGAGGCAGCACAGATACGCAGTATTTT. This encodes CASSTRTPGTSGIGGSTDTQYF.

This chain connects TRBV29-1 to TRBJ2-5; D remains ambiguous. This CDR3 region has 13 residues. V was shortened by 2 bases and J by 0 bases, with 7 bases between the two germline ends. Germline V gives CDR1 SQVTM, CDR2 ANQGSEA. The CDR3 DNA sequence: TGCAGCGTTGAAACCGAGTACCAAGAGACCCAGTACTTC. This translates into CSVETEYQETQYF.

V and J are TRBV5-1 and TRBJ2-3, with unresolved D. The germline V and J ends were trimmed by 4 bases and 5 bases, with 11 bases remaining between them. This CDR3 contains 13 residues. CDR1 is SGHRS, CDR2 YFSETQ, per germline. The CDR3: CASSAPSGDTQYF. Here the CDR3 DNA reads TGCGCCAGCAGCGCCCCTTCGGGAGATACGCAGTATTTT. Looking up the rest from reference TRBV5-1 and TRBJ2-3 gives the full variable domain: KAGVTQTPRYLIKTRGQQVTLSCSPISGHRSVSWYQQTPGQGLQFLFEYFSETQRNKGNFPGRFSGRQFSNSRSEMNVSTLELGDSALYLCASSAPSGDTQYFGPGTRLTVL.

This clonotype has more than one count but fewer than ten. The rearrangement links TRBV12-3 or TRBV12-4 to TRBJ2-7, with a weak D call TRBD1 (6 bases). The CDR3 loop spans 14 amino acids. The V gene lost 4 bases and the J gene lost 5 bases, with 15 bases spanning the gap. CDR3 DNA sequence: TGTGCCAGCAGTTCACAGGGTGGTTACCACGAGCAGTACTTC. This sequence encodes CASSSQGGYHEQYF.

This clonotype was seen a handful of times. The junction departs from germline at one end; a sequencing error may be responsible. The chain couples TRBV12-3 or TRBV12-4 to TRBJ1-1; 9 positions match TRBD1. There are 14 residues in the CDR3. The CDR3 spells CASSRVGQGTGAFF. The CDR3 DNA sequence: TGTGCCAGCAGTCGGGTAGGACAGGGGACTGGAGCTTTCTTT.

There are a few counts of this clonotype. The chain recombines TRBV12-3 or TRBV12-4 with TRBJ2-3, with 7 bases lining up with TRBD1. The CDR3 runs 17 residues. J lost 0 bases, V lost 5 bases, and 11 bases had no gene match. CDR3 nucleotides: TGTGCCAGCAGTCCCGGGACAGAACGAATTAGCACAGATACGCAGTATTTT. Its protein is CASSPGTERISTDTQYF.

This clonotype has more than one count but fewer than ten. J is TRBJ2-3 and V is TRBV7-2; D is unclear. This CDR3 is built from 14 residues. The germline gives CDR1 SGHTA, CDR2 FQGNSA. V shed 1 base and J shed 7 bases, with 12 bases lying between them. CDR3 DNA sequence: TGTGCCAGCAGCTTAGGGCCGAACCGTCATACGCAGTATTTT. The encoded protein is CASSLGPNRHTQYF.

Only a few counts were recorded for this clonotype. The genes are TRBV12-3 or TRBV12-4 and TRBJ1-2, with a weak D call TRBD1 (5 bases). This CDR3 contains 14 residues. V gave up 3 bases and J gave up 4 bases, with 12 bases separating them. The DNA of the CDR3 is TGTGCCAGCAGTTTGGGGACTGGGTTCTATGGCTACACCTTC. It codes for CASSLGTGFYGYTF.

The chain joins TRBV12-3 or TRBV12-4 to TRBJ2-3; 7 bases match TRBD2. The length of the CDR3 is 16 residues. V lost 3 bases, J lost 0 bases, and 6 bases stayed unmatched. CDR3 sequence: CASSFPAGTSTDTQYF. Here the CDR3 DNA reads TGTGCCAGCAGTTTCCCAGCGGGGACTAGCACAGATACGCAGTATTTT.

The table lists this clonotype with a few counts. The chain combines TRBV7-9 with TRBJ2-2; tentative D call: TRBD1 (5 bases). This CDR3 is built from 12 residues. Germline V gene data show CDR1 as SEHNR and CDR2 as FQNEAQ (reference sequence). V gave up 8 bases and J gave up 3 bases, with 7 bases separating them. The CDR3 nucleotides are TGTGCCAGCCAAGGGGACACCGGGGAGCTGTTTTTT. It translates to CASQGDTGELFF.

This clonotype was seen ten or more times. This sequence joins TRBV5-1 and TRBJ1-2, with D uncertain. This CDR3 comprises 12 residues. Trimming stripped 0 bases from V and 5 bases from J, with 5 bases between. Per the germline V gene, CDR1 is SGHRS and CDR2 is YFSETQ. The CDR3 is CASSLEQYGYTF. CDR3 DNA sequence: TGCGCCAGCAGCTTGGAACAGTATGGCTACACCTTC. Using reference TRBV5-1 and TRBJ1-2 for the parts outside the CDR3, the full variable domain is KAGVTQTPRYLIKTRGQQVTLSCSPISGHRSVSWYQQTPGQGLQFLFEYFSETQRNKGNFPGRFSGRQFSNSRSEMNVSTLELGDSALYLCASSLEQYGYTFGSGTRLTVV.

This chain uses TRBV7-2 with TRBJ2-3, with TRBD2 matching over 7 bases. Trimming at V came to 0 bases and at J to 4 bases, leaving 4 bases not matched to a gene. The germline CDR1 and CDR2 sequences are SGHTA and FQGNSA. The CDR3 runs 15 residues. CDR3: CASSLAAGRADTQYF. The CDR3 DNA sequence: TGTGCCAGCAGCTTAGCGGCAGGGAGGGCAGATACGCAGTATTTT. The entire variable domain, with the rest obtained from reference TRBV7-2 and TRBJ2-3, is as follows: GAGVSQSPSNKVTEKGKDVELRCDPISGHTALYWYRQSLGQGLEFLIYFQGNSAPDKSGLPSDRFSAERTGGSVSTLTIQRTQQEDSAVYLCASSLAAGRADTQYFGPGTRLTVL.

The chain carries TRBV15 and TRBJ2-2, with 10 bases identical to TRBD2. Germline trimming cut 4 bases from V and 6 bases from J; bases unmatched to any gene: 2. Germline lookup yields CDR1 LNHNV and CDR2 YYDKDF (reference sequence). The CDR3 has 14 amino acids. In DNA, the CDR3 is TGTGCCACCAGCATAGCGGGAGGTGCCGGGGAGCTGTTTTTT. This codes for CATSIAGGAGELFF.

The J gene is TRBJ2-4, the V gene TRBV12-3 or TRBV12-4; D possibly corresponds to TRBD2 (5 bases). V was shortened by 6 bases and J by 9 bases, with 15 bases between the two germline ends. The length of the CDR3 is 13 residues. CDR3 nucleotide sequence: TGTGCCAGCAGGCCTAGCCTGGGTGGCATTCAGTACTTC. As protein: CASRPSLGGIQYF.

This clonotype appeared many times. The chain is built from TRBV6-5 and TRBJ2-1, with D possibly matching TRBD2 (5 bases). The V end was cut by 0 bases, the J end by 4 bases, with 10 bases between. Per germline, CDR1 MNHEY and CDR2 SVGAGI. The CDR3 runs to 15 residues. As DNA, the CDR3 is TGTGCCAGCAGTTACTCTCGGGATCCATACAATGAGCAGTTCTTC. It codes for CASSYSRDPYNEQFF.

The chain combines TRBV6-2 or TRBV6-3 with TRBJ2-7; weak D call: TRBD2 (5 bases). The CDR3 totals 15 residues. Germline loops: CDR1 MNHEY, CDR2 SVGEGT. Trimming pared 5 bases from V and 4 bases from J, leaving 18 bases between. The CDR3 spells CASSTPGTSRYEQYF. For the CDR3, the DNA is TGTGCCAGCAGTACCCCCGGAACTAGTAGGTACGAGCAGTACTTC.

Of note for this clonotype: A single base separates this from a much larger clone, so it may be a read error. The rearrangement joins TRBV7-9 to TRBJ2-7, with TRBD2 matching 10 bases. From germline, CDR1 is SEHNR and CDR2 FQNEAQ (reference sequence). This CDR3 contains 14 residues. J gave up 3 bases and V 5 bases, and 4 bases lay outside the gene matches. CDR3 protein: CASSPLAGNYEQYF. Written as DNA, the CDR3 is TGTGCCAGCAGCCCACTAGCGGGGAACTACGAGCAGTACTTC.

This clonotype was seen a few times. J is TRBJ2-1 and V is TRBV20-1; a possible D gene is TRBD1 (5 bases). Trimming shortened V by 0 bases and J by 5 bases, and 14 bases separated the two germline ends. The CDR3 is 15 amino acids. The germline CDR1 and CDR2 sequences are DFQATT and SNEGSKA (reference sequence). The CDR3 DNA reads TGCAGTGCTAGAGATCGGGTAAGGGGAAACAATGAGCAGTTCTTC. This codes for CSARDRVRGNNEQFF.